The sequence of this TCR beta chain was determined in a study of blood T cells in healthy people across ages. At least 6 million PBMCs were isolated per sample. A note on this clonotype: Its antigen remains unknown.

The second PCR ran about 6 to 11 cycles with a sample-barcoded 5' primer and J-beta primers. A template-switch adaptor containing 12 random nucleotides labeled each cDNA molecule. One entry per CDR3 protein, called by TCRdb with MiXCR from the 5' RACE reads. Of 1.8 million or so distinct CDR3 sequences detected, roughly two fifths appear once; the ten largest clones hold under 30%. Germline V gives CDR1 SGDLS, CDR2 YYNGEE. The CDR3 has 14 residues. Notes on the study in general: Long-lived donors had more naive CD4+ cells and higher diversity than aged donors. Age advanced and TCR beta diversity per million T cells fell, roughly linearly.

The chain recombines TRBV9 with TRBJ2-7; 9 bases agree with TRBD2. The end of the DNA fits TRBJ2-5 better, so the J call may be wrong. Material: blood. This sequence originates from a human donor in good health. CDR3 loop: CASSVSGRTETQYF. CDR3 nucleotides: TGTGCCAGCAGCGTAAGCGGGAGGACGGAGACCCAGTACTTC.